This T cell receptor (beta chain) was identified during a study of regulatory T cells in long-lasting Graves disease. This clonotype appeared many times. This CDR3 has 11 residues. Per germline, CDR1 SNHLY and CDR2 FYNNEI. Deletions cut 11 bases from V and 0 bases from J, with 6 bases between. The TCR beta library used iRepertoire HTBI primers with Arm-PCR amplification of CDR3. TCRdb redid the calling of the multiplex PCR reads with MiXCR, one entry per CDR3 protein. Of 550,000 or so distinct CDR3 sequences listed, about 12% were seen once; the top ten hold approximately 9.6%. Time point: newly diagnosed GD, antithyroid drugs for less than 3 months. The TCR library was made from RNA that had been extracted from PBMCs in TRIzol. Graves' disease was diagnosed by American Thyroid Association guidelines. Separately, the same data were catalogued under a study of T cells in Graves' hyperthyroidism and ophthalmopathy.

The sequence was obtained from a woman under 40 with Graves disease. The chain combines TRBV2 with TRBJ2-3, with D uncertain. This specimen consisted of peripheral blood mononuclear cells (PBMCs), obtained at new diagnosis, from a patient treated with antithyroid drugs. This chain's CDR3 is CASTSTDTQYF. For the CDR3, the DNA is TGTGCCTCCACGAGCACAGATACGCAGTATTTT.